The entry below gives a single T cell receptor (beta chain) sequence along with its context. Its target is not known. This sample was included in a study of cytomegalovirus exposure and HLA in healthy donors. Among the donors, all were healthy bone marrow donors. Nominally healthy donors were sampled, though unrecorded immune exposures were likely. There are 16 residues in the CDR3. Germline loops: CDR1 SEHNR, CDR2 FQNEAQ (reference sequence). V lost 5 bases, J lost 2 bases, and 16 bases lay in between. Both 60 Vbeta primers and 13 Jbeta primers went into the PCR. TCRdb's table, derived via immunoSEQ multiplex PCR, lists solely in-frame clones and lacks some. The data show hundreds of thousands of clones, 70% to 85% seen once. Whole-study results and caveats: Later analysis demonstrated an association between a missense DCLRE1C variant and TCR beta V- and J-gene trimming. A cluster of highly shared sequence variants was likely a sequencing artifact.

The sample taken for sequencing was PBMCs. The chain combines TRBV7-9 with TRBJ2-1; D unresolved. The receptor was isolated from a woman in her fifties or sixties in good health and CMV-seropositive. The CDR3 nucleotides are TGTGCCAGCAGCAGAGGCCCAGACCACCCCTACAATGAGCAGTTCTTC. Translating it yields CASSRGPDHPYNEQFF.